These T cell receptor beta chains were read from a single sample in a study of blood T cell repertoires in COVID-19. Here immunoSEQ multiplex PCR was the method, and the copy in TCRdb shows in-frame clones only, minus some. Of about 220,000 clones in the sample, 84% were seen once. Sequencing input: peripheral blood. Source of these receptors: a man aged 45-65 years with active or convalescent COVID-19. Each CDR3 is given with its conserved first and last residue. D genes are given only for firm matches. The listing skips clone size in some rows; elsewhere it reads once, few, many or a size class.

j_call,clone_size,v_call,d_call,cdr3_aa,cdr3_nt
TRBJ2-5,NA,TRBV5-5,NA,CASSLEEGMETQYF,TGTGCCAGCAGCTTGGAGGAGGGGATGGAGACCCAGTACTTC
TRBJ2-3,NA,TRBV3-1/TRBV3-2,NA,CASSQVIATEPDTQYF,TGTGCCAGCAGCCAAGTCATAGCAACCGAGCCAGATACGCAGTATTTT
TRBJ2-6,NA,TRBV7-3,NA,CASSLRRGLGANVLTF,TGTGCCAGCAGCTTAAGGAGGGGGCTTGGGGCCAACGTCCTGACTTTC
TRBJ2-2,NA,TRBV7-2,TRBD2,CASSPGLAGYTGELFF,TGTGCCAGCAGCCCAGGACTAGCGGGATATACCGGGGAGCTGTTTTTT
TRBJ2-1,few,TRBV4-3,TRBD2,CASSQEWFRSGRFPHEQFF,TGCGCCAGCAGCCAAGAATGGTTTAGGAGCGGGAGGTTCCCCCATGAGCAGTTCTTC
TRBJ1-2,NA,TRBV4-1,TRBD1,CASSFDRTGDYGYTF,TGCGCCAGCAGCTTCGATAGGACAGGGGACTATGGCTACACCTTC
TRBJ1-2,NA,TRBV29-1,NA,CSVGAGNNGYTF,TGCAGCGTTGGTGCAGGGAACAATGGCTACACCTTC
TRBJ2-2,NA,TRBV7-9,NA,CASSYRVDTGELFF,TGTGCCAGCAGCTACAGGGTAGACACCGGGGAGCTGTTTTTT
TRBJ1-1,NA,TRBV19,NA,CASSIDRQGGTEAFF,TGTGCCAGTAGTATAGATAGGCAGGGAGGGACTGAAGCTTTCTTT
TRBJ1-2,once,TRBV28,NA,CASSFFGNYGYTF,TGTGCCAGCAGTTTCTTCGGTAACTATGGCTACACCTTC
TRBJ1-5,NA,TRBV6-1,NA,CASSEKQYNQPQHF,TGTGCCAGCAGTGAAAAACAGTACAATCAGCCCCAGCATTTT
TRBJ2-1,NA,TRBV19,TRBD1,CASSTSGTGVQQFF,TGTGCCAGTAGTACCTCCGGGACAGGGGTCCAGCAGTTCTTC
TRBJ1-3,NA,TRBV7-9,NA,CASSLGTPSGNTIYF,TGTGCCAGCAGCTTAGGGACACCTTCTGGAAACACCATATATTTT
TRBJ2-3,once,TRBV19,TRBD2,CASSIGSGETDTQYF,TGTGCCAGTAGTATCGGGAGCGGGGAGACAGATACGCAGTATTTT
TRBJ2-5,NA,TRBV28,TRBD2,CASSTGTSVETQYF,TGTGCCAGCAGTACCGGGACTAGTGTAGAGACCCAGTACTTC
TRBJ1-2,NA,TRBV5-1,TRBD1,CASSSTGSLNYGYTF,TGCGCCAGCAGCTCGACAGGGAGCTTGAACTATGGCTACACCTTC
TRBJ1-2,NA,TRBV28,TRBD1,CASTHSSRGLGYTF,TGTGCCAGCACCCATTCGTCGAGGGGGCTTGGCTACACCTTC
TRBJ2-3,NA,TRBV6-5,TRBD2,CASSRLAGSTDTQYF,TGTGCCAGCAGCAGACTAGCGGGAAGCACAGATACGCAGTATTTT
TRBJ2-5,once,TRBV4-1,NA,CASSQDSRRQETQYF,TGCGCCAGCAGCCAAGACAGCCGGAGACAAGAGACCCAGTACTTC
TRBJ2-3,once,TRBV5-1,NA,CASSLRPPRDTDTQYF,TGCGCCAGCAGCTTGCGGCCTCCGCGGGACACAGATACGCAGTATTTT
TRBJ2-1,NA,TRBV2,NA,CASRIGAGNEQFF,TGTGCCAGCAGAATAGGGGCTGGAAATGAGCAGTTCTTC
TRBJ2-5,NA,TRBV7-2,NA,CASSTRGETQYF,TGTGCCAGCAGCACCCGGGGAGAGACCCAGTACTTC
TRBJ2-1,NA,TRBV7-2,TRBD2,CASSLIPGLAGGDEQFF,TGTGCCAGCAGCTTAATACCGGGACTAGCGGGAGGGGATGAGCAGTTCTTC
TRBJ2-5,NA,TRBV4-2,NA,CASSQLGDWQETQYF,TGTGCCAGCAGCCAACTCGGTGATTGGCAAGAGACCCAGTACTTC
TRBJ1-4,NA,TRBV20-1,TRBD1,CSASDRGQGFF,TGCAGTGCTAGCGACCGAGGACAGGGGTTTTTT
TRBJ2-1,NA,TRBV5-5,TRBD1,CATFPLSGTGVNEQFF,TGTGCCACCTTCCCCCTCTCCGGGACAGGGGTCAATGAGCAGTTCTTC
TRBJ2-7,few,TRBV5-4,TRBD2,CATKIAGGPYEQYF,TGTGCCACCAAAATAGCGGGAGGGCCCTACGAGCAGTACTTC
TRBJ1-4,NA,TRBV24-1,NA,CATSESGGGSEKLFF,TGTGCCACCAGTGAATCCGGCGGGGGTAGTGAAAAACTGTTTTTT
TRBJ2-1,NA,TRBV18,NA,CASSPGGNDEQFF,TGTGCCAGCTCACCAGGGGGGAACGATGAGCAGTTCTTC
TRBJ1-5,NA,TRBV2,NA,CASRTGRGGNQPQHF,TGTGCCAGCAGGACTGGGAGAGGTGGCAATCAGCCCCAGCATTTT
TRBJ2-1,NA,TRBV9,TRBD2,CASSAPRAGGRNEQFF,TGTGCCAGCAGCGCCCCTCGGGCGGGGGGGCGAAATGAGCAGTTCTTC